A selection of T cell receptor beta chains follows, all from one sample in a study of blood T cells in healthy people across ages. TCRdb reprocessed the 5' RACE reads with MiXCR, giving one entry per CDR3 protein. The sample has 1.5 million to 2 million distinct CDR3 sequences; 40% to 55% are singletons. Sequencing input: blood. The receptors come from a woman aged 40-49 years in good health. CDR3s include the opening cysteine and the closing phenylalanine or tryptophan. A D gene is named only where the DNA matches it firmly. Rows give clone size only sometimes, using once, few, many, or a class for an expanded clone.

-,TRBJ2-7,-,TRBV4-1,CASSQETAYEQYF,TGCGCCAGCAGCCAAGAGACAGCCTACGAGCAGTACTTC
-,TRBJ1-2,-,TRBV7-9,CASSPSGRLQSLDGYTF,TGTGCCAGCAGTCCCAGCGGCCGTCTACAGAGTCTGGATGGCTACACCTTC
-,TRBJ2-7,-,TRBV20-1,CSARIVYSYNEQYF,TGCAGTGCTAGAATTGTTTACTCCTACAATGAGCAGTACTTC
-,TRBJ2-7,TRBD1,TRBV28,CASLGAGGFYEQYF,TGTGCCAGCCTGGGGGCAGGGGGCTTCTACGAGCAGTACTTC
few,TRBJ2-1,-,TRBV6-5,CASSYSGVPGQFF,TGTGCCAGCAGTTACTCCGGGGTGCCCGGTCAGTTCTTC
-,TRBJ2-1,-,TRBV5-1,CASSLEGFNEQFF,TGCGCCAGCAGCTTGGAAGGGTTCAATGAGCAGTTCTTC
few,TRBJ2-3,-,TRBV2,CASRRVVTDTQYF,TGTGCCAGCCGGCGGGTGGTCACAGATACGCAGTATTTT
-,TRBJ2-3,TRBD2,TRBV20-1,CSAKIAGATDTQYF,TGCAGTGCTAAGATAGCGGGGGCCACAGATACGCAGTATTTT
-,TRBJ2-3,-,TRBV7-8,CASSSRRVADTQYF,TGTGCCAGCAGCTCCCGGAGGGTGGCAGATACGCAGTATTTT
-,TRBJ2-1,-,TRBV5-1,CASSLEGRSDNEQFF,TGCGCCAGCAGCTTGGAAGGGAGGAGTGACAATGAGCAGTTCTTC
-,TRBJ1-2,TRBD1,TRBV4-3,CASSLNRDRDYGYTF,TGCGCCAGCAGCCTTAACCGGGACAGGGACTATGGCTACACCTTC
-,TRBJ2-1,TRBD2,TRBV4-3,CASSGGPSGLNEQFF,TGCGCCAGCAGCGGAGGGCCTAGCGGACTCAATGAGCAGTTCTTC
-,TRBJ1-2,-,TRBV11-2,CASSPGAPQPYTF,TGTGCCAGCAGCCCAGGGGCCCCCCAGCCCTACACCTTC
-,TRBJ2-7,TRBD2,TRBV6-5,CASSPIPSGGKYEQYF,TGTGCCAGCAGTCCTATCCCCAGCGGGGGAAAATACGAGCAGTACTTC
-,TRBJ1-1,-,TRBV7-2,CASGVGLDTEAFF,TGTGCCAGCGGTGTGGGCCTGGACACTGAAGCTTTCTTT
few,TRBJ2-5,-,TRBV28,CASAPRLETQYF,TGTGCCAGCGCCCCCAGACTAGAGACCCAGTACTTC
-,TRBJ1-1,-,TRBV9,CASSVSTTEAFF,TGTGCCAGCAGCGTCTCCACGACTGAAGCTTTCTTT
-,TRBJ1-2,-,TRBV28,CASSFSSGTQGYGYTF,TGTGCCAGCAGCTTCTCCTCCGGGACTCAAGGGTATGGCTACACCTTC
-,TRBJ1-2,-,TRBV6-5,CASSLTVGGGYTF,TGTGCCAGCAGCCTCACGGTGGGAGGGGGCTACACCTTC
few,TRBJ1-2,TRBD1,TRBV6-9,CASSYSKDRPYGYTF,TGTGCCAGCAGTTACTCAAAGGACAGGCCCTATGGCTACACCTTC
few,TRBJ2-5,-,TRBV7-2,CASTSQGGVQETQYF,TGTGCCAGCACAAGTCAAGGGGGAGTCCAAGAGACCCAGTACTTC
-,TRBJ2-7,TRBD1,TRBV2,CASSVWTGGGHEQYF,TGTGCCAGCAGTGTTTGGACAGGGGGAGGCCACGAGCAGTACTTC
-,TRBJ2-7,-,TRBV5-5,CASSLAGSYEQSF,TGTGCCAGCAGCTTGGCCGGGAGTTACGAGCAGTCCTTC
-,TRBJ2-7,-,TRBV13,CASSSSGAPYEQYF,TGTGCCAGCAGCTCCTCAGGGGCTCCCTACGAGCAGTACTTC
-,TRBJ2-6,-,TRBV11-1,CASSMTASGANVLTF,TGTGCCAGCAGCATGACAGCCTCTGGGGCCAACGTCCTGACTTTC
few,TRBJ2-7,TRBD1,TRBV27,CASTSLTGDSYEQYF,TGTGCCAGCACCTCTTTGACAGGGGACTCCTACGAGCAGTACTTC
-,TRBJ2-7,TRBD1,TRBV6-2/TRBV6-3,CASSYPQGQGYNEQYF,TGTGCCAGCAGTTACCCTCAGGGACAGGGATACAATGAGCAGTACTTC
few,TRBJ2-3,-,TRBV7-6,CASSSNPDTQYF,TGTGCCAGCAGCTCCAACCCAGATACGCAGTATTTT
-,TRBJ1-2,-,TRBV4-2,CASSQDIANYGYTF,TGTGCCAGCAGCCAAGACATAGCTAACTATGGCTACACCTTC
few,TRBJ1-2,TRBD1,TRBV6-6,CASSFARDRGNYGYTF,TGTGCCAGCAGTTTCGCCCGGGACAGGGGTAACTATGGCTACACCTTC
-,TRBJ2-3,TRBD2,TRBV6-6,CASSISSGGTGTQYF,TGTGCCAGCAGTATATCCAGCGGGGGCACAGGTACGCAGTATTTT
-,TRBJ2-7,-,TRBV20-1,CSARGGKEYEQYF,TGCAGTGCCAGGGGGGGAAAGGAGTACGAGCAGTACTTC
-,TRBJ1-2,TRBD1,TRBV18,CASSRGQADGYTF,TGTGCCAGCTCAAGGGGACAGGCTGATGGCTACACCTTC
-,TRBJ2-3,TRBD2,TRBV11-2,CASSIRLAGGRDTQYF,TGTGCCAGCAGCATCAGACTAGCGGGGGGGCGGGATACGCAGTATTTT
-,TRBJ2-1,TRBD2,TRBV12-3/TRBV12-4,CASRGQRGGFYNEQFF,TGTGCCAGCAGGGGTCAGCGGGGGGGTTTCTACAATGAGCAGTTCTTC
-,TRBJ1-5,-,TRBV20-1,CSASAGTRTQPQHF,TGCAGTGCTAGTGCCGGGACAAGAACTCAGCCCCAGCATTTT
-,TRBJ1-6,TRBD1,TRBV18,CASSPSTGHNSPLHF,TGTGCCAGCTCACCTTCGACAGGGCATAATTCACCCCTCCACTTT
-,TRBJ1-1,-,TRBV5-6,CASSLYAVAEGDTEAFF,TGTGCCAGCAGCCTATACGCGGTGGCTGAAGGTGACACTGAAGCTTTCTTT
-,TRBJ2-5,TRBD2,TRBV20-1,CSAGQHSGGAQTQYF,TGCAGTGCAGGCCAACACAGCGGGGGGGCCCAGACCCAGTACTTC
few,TRBJ2-3,TRBD2,TRBV20-1,CSARGLLHTDTQYF,TGCAGTGCTAGGGGACTACTGCACACAGATACGCAGTATTTT
-,TRBJ2-3,-,TRBV20-1,CSARTENTQYF,TGCAGTGCTCGGACAGAAAACACGCAGTATTTT
-,TRBJ1-4,-,TRBV2,CASSSQGGANEKLFF,TGTGCCAGCAGTTCGCAGGGAGGTGCTAATGAAAAACTGTTTTTT
few,TRBJ2-3,TRBD1,TRBV27,CASSSPTGGGDTQYF,TGTGCCAGCAGTTCGCCGACAGGGGGCGGAGATACGCAGTATTTT
-,TRBJ2-7,-,TRBV3-1,CASSQIVHEQYF,TGTGCCAGCAGCCAAATCGTCCACGAGCAGTACTTC
-,TRBJ2-3,TRBD2,TRBV28,CASILAGAPQSTDTQYF,TGTGCCAGCATCCTAGCGGGGGCCCCCCAGAGCACAGATACGCAGTATTTT
many,TRBJ2-7,-,TRBV29-1,CSVAGLFSYEQYF,TGCAGCGTCGCTGGACTCTTCTCCTACGAGCAGTACTTC
-,TRBJ1-3,TRBD1,TRBV7-2,CASSLVGTGGNTIYF,TGTGCCAGCAGCTTAGTAGGGACAGGGGGAAACACCATATATTTT
-,TRBJ2-7,-,TRBV12-3/TRBV12-4,CASSFGLHGREQYF,TGTGCCAGCAGTTTTGGCCTTCATGGACGCGAGCAGTACTTC
few,TRBJ2-4,TRBD2,TRBV28,CASSPGTRPSLAKNIQYF,TGTGCCAGCAGTCCCGGGACTAGGCCCTCACTAGCCAAAAACATTCAGTACTTC
-,TRBJ1-1,-,TRBV13,CASSPRGSLPEAFF,TGTGCCAGCAGCCCCCGGGGCAGTCTTCCTGAAGCTTTCTTT